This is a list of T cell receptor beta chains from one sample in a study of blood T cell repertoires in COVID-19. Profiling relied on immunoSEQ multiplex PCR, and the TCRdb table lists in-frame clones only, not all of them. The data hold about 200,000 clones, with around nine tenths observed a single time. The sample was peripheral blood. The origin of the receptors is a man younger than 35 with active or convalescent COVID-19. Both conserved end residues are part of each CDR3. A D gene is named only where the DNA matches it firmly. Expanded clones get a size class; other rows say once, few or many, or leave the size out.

CDR3 DNA: TGTGCCAGCAGCTTAGCTTCTAGCGGGGCCCAGTACTTC; CDR3 protein: CASSLASSGAQYF; D gene: TRBD2; V gene: TRBV7-9; J gene: TRBJ2-5; clone size: NA
CDR3 DNA: TGTGCCATCAGTGGACGGGACATCAGCACTGAAGCTTTCTTT; CDR3 protein: CAISGRDISTEAFF; D gene: NA; V gene: TRBV10-3; J gene: TRBJ1-1; clone size: NA
CDR3 DNA: TGTGCCAGCAGCAAAGGTCCGGGACAGGGTTGTCAGCCCCAGCATTTT; CDR3 protein: CASSKGPGQGCQPQHF; D gene: NA; V gene: TRBV21-1; J gene: TRBJ1-5; clone size: NA
CDR3 DNA: TGTGCCAGTAGTATGGCTCGGGGCTCCTACAATGAGCAGTTCTTC; CDR3 protein: CASSMARGSYNEQFF; D gene: NA; V gene: TRBV19; J gene: TRBJ2-1; clone size: NA
CDR3 DNA: TGTGCCAGCAGCTTAGAGGACAGACAAGAGACCCAGTACTTC; CDR3 protein: CASSLEDRQETQYF; D gene: NA; V gene: TRBV7-9; J gene: TRBJ2-5; clone size: NA
CDR3 DNA: TGCAGCGTACCCTGGACTAGCGGGATAGTCTATGAGCAGTTCTTC; CDR3 protein: CSVPWTSGIVYEQFF; D gene: TRBD2; V gene: TRBV29-1; J gene: TRBJ2-1; clone size: NA
CDR3 DNA: TGTGCCAGCAGTCGGGGAGATACGCAGTATTTT; CDR3 protein: CASSRGDTQYF; D gene: NA; V gene: TRBV27; J gene: TRBJ2-3; clone size: NA
CDR3 DNA: TGCGCCAGCAGCCAAGAGAAAGCCAGGGCCACTGAGCAGTTCTTC; CDR3 protein: CASSQEKARATEQFF; D gene: NA; V gene: TRBV4-1; J gene: TRBJ2-1; clone size: once
CDR3 DNA: TGTGCCAGCAGTGACGGCGCGGGAGAAAGCGGGGAGCTGTTTTTT; CDR3 protein: CASSDGAGESGELFF; D gene: TRBD2; V gene: TRBV6-1; J gene: TRBJ2-2; clone size: many
CDR3 DNA: TGTGCCACCAGCAGGGGGACAGTTCCCTATGGCTACACCTTC; CDR3 protein: CATSRGTVPYGYTF; D gene: TRBD1; V gene: TRBV15; J gene: TRBJ1-2; clone size: NA
CDR3 DNA: TGTGCCAGCTCACCACGATACCAAGCGGGGAGCACAGATACGCAGTATTTT; CDR3 protein: CASSPRYQAGSTDTQYF; D gene: TRBD2; V gene: TRBV18; J gene: TRBJ2-3; clone size: NA
CDR3 DNA: TGTGCCAGCAGCGTAGAGGGGCAAAAACCGGACGAGCAGTTCTTC; CDR3 protein: CASSVEGQKPDEQFF; D gene: NA; V gene: TRBV9; J gene: TRBJ2-1; clone size: NA
CDR3 DNA: TGTGCCAGCTCAGACCAGGGGGCGGATAATTCACCCCTCCACTTT; CDR3 protein: CASSDQGADNSPLHF; D gene: TRBD1; V gene: TRBV18; J gene: TRBJ1-6; clone size: NA
CDR3 DNA: TGTGCCAGCAGGTCCCCTGGCGGGAGTCTCCACGAGCAGTACTTC; CDR3 protein: CASRSPGGSLHEQYF; D gene: TRBD2; V gene: TRBV2; J gene: TRBJ2-7; clone size: NA
CDR3 DNA: TGTGCCAGCAGTGAATTTGGAGATGAAGCTTTCTTT; CDR3 protein: CASSEFGDEAFF; D gene: NA; V gene: TRBV25-1; J gene: TRBJ1-1; clone size: NA
CDR3 DNA: TGTGCCAGCAGTTTAGGGGGGGGCAACTATGGCTACACCTTC; CDR3 protein: CASSLGGGNYGYTF; D gene: NA; V gene: TRBV27; J gene: TRBJ1-2; clone size: NA
CDR3 DNA: TGTGCCAGCAGCCAAGGGCCCCTACTAGCGGGGACCTACAATGAGCAGTTCTTC; CDR3 protein: CASSQGPLLAGTYNEQFF; D gene: TRBD2; V gene: TRBV4-2; J gene: TRBJ2-1; clone size: NA
CDR3 DNA: TGTGCCAGCAGCCCCCATCCGGGGGGGGACACCGGGGAGCTGTTTTTT; CDR3 protein: CASSPHPGGDTGELFF; D gene: TRBD2; V gene: TRBV3-1/TRBV3-2; J gene: TRBJ2-2; clone size: NA
CDR3 DNA: TGTGCCAGCAGCATCTCCAGGGGCGCTGAAGCTTTCTTT; CDR3 protein: CASSISRGAEAFF; D gene: NA; V gene: TRBV13; J gene: TRBJ1-1; clone size: NA
CDR3 DNA: TGTGCCAGTAGTGCCACCGGGTCGTCGGAGACCCAGTACTTC; CDR3 protein: CASSATGSSETQYF; D gene: NA; V gene: TRBV19; J gene: TRBJ2-5; clone size: NA
CDR3 DNA: TGTGCCACCAGCAGAGAAACCAGGAACACTGAAGCTTTCTTT; CDR3 protein: CATSRETRNTEAFF; D gene: NA; V gene: TRBV15; J gene: TRBJ1-1; clone size: NA
CDR3 DNA: TGCGCCAGCAGTGAGTATCTGGACAGTCACACTGAAGCTTTCTTT; CDR3 protein: CASSEYLDSHTEAFF; D gene: NA; V gene: TRBV10-1; J gene: TRBJ1-1; clone size: few
CDR3 DNA: TGCGCCAGCAGCTTCGAAGGGCAGGGGCAGACTGAAGCTTTCTTT; CDR3 protein: CASSFEGQGQTEAFF; D gene: NA; V gene: TRBV5-1; J gene: TRBJ1-1; clone size: NA
CDR3 DNA: TGTGCCAGCAGTCAACACAGGGGGGAGACCCAGTACTTC; CDR3 protein: CASSQHRGETQYF; D gene: TRBD1; V gene: TRBV27; J gene: TRBJ2-5; clone size: NA
CDR3 DNA: TGCGCCAGCAGCTTGGGCCCTCTACGTAGACTAGCGGGGGGACCAGATACGCAGTATTTT; CDR3 protein: CASSLGPLRRLAGGPDTQYF; D gene: TRBD2; V gene: TRBV5-1; J gene: TRBJ2-3; clone size: once
CDR3 DNA: TGTGCCAGCAGCTCTAGCCCTCTTCCCATCGCAGATACGCAGTATTTT; CDR3 protein: CASSSSPLPIADTQYF; D gene: NA; V gene: TRBV9; J gene: TRBJ2-3; clone size: NA
CDR3 DNA: TGCAGCGTTGTCGGGGGGATAAGGAGCACTGAAGCTTTCTTT; CDR3 protein: CSVVGGIRSTEAFF; D gene: NA; V gene: TRBV29-1; J gene: TRBJ1-1; clone size: NA
CDR3 DNA: TGTGCCAGCAGCTTAGCGAGGAGCGGGAGAGGCGGGGAGCTGTTTTTT; CDR3 protein: CASSLARSGRGGELFF; D gene: TRBD2; V gene: TRBV7-8; J gene: TRBJ2-2; clone size: NA
CDR3 DNA: TGTGCCAGTAGTATTCCTGGCAGGGTGGCCGGGGAGCTGTTTTTT; CDR3 protein: CASSIPGRVAGELFF; D gene: NA; V gene: TRBV19; J gene: TRBJ2-2; clone size: once
CDR3 DNA: TGTGCCACCAGCAGTAGAGTTGATAACTATGGCTACACCTTC; CDR3 protein: CATSSRVDNYGYTF; D gene: NA; V gene: TRBV15; J gene: TRBJ1-2; clone size: NA